One sample yielded the 26 T cell receptor beta chains listed below, sequenced in a study of somatic mutations in cytotoxic T cells in rheumatoid arthritis. Sequencing was performed with immunoSEQ multiplex PCR; in TCRdb, only in-frame clones are kept and a portion is missing. The table has about 29,000 clones, more than 75% seen once. The specimen sequenced was CD8+ T cells sorted from blood. The receptors derive from an adult with rheumatoid arthritis.

V is TRBV9 and J is TRBJ2-7; 9 nucleotides align to TRBD1. J lost 1 base, V lost 0 bases, and 2 bases had no gene match. The germline CDR1 and CDR2 sequences are SGDLS and YYNGEE. CDR3 length: 15 amino acids. CDR3 in amino acids: CASSVDGTGSYEQYF. The CDR3 nucleotides read TGTGCCAGCAGCGTAGACGGGACAGGGTCCTACGAGCAGTACTTC.

This chain connects TRBV9 to TRBJ2-2; 12 bases align to TRBD2. Per germline, CDR1 SGDLS and CDR2 YYNGEE. This CDR3 spans 16 amino acids. V was pared by 6 bases and J by 4 bases, with 7 bases of the junction left unmatched. The CDR3, as DNA: TGTGCCAGCAAGGACACGGGACTAGCGGGCACCGGGGAGCTGTTTTTT. It is translated as CASKDTGLAGTGELFF.

The gene calls are TRBV19 and TRBJ1-4, with D unresolved. The CDR3 has 17 amino acids. Trimming took 8 bases from V and 8 from J, leaving 27 bases between them. The V gene's germline CDR1 is LNHDA and CDR2 SQIVND (reference sequence). CDR3 in amino acids: CASRLSPRERVLEKLFF. The CDR3 nucleotides read TGTGCCAGTCGCCTCTCTCCTCGTGAGCGGGTGTTAGAAAAACTGTTTTTT. The complete variable domain, with remaining parts taken from reference TRBV19 and TRBJ1-4, reads DGGITQSPKYLFRKEGQNVTLSCEQNLNHDAMYWYRQDPGQGLRLIYYSQIVNDFQKGDIAEGYSVSREKKESFPLTVTSAQKNPTAFYLCASRLSPRERVLEKLFFGSGTQLSVL.

The V and J genes are TRBV19 and TRBJ2-7; tentatively, D is TRBD1 (6 bases). Trimming left V 2 bases short and J 5 bases short, with 10 bases between. This CDR3 spans 13 amino acids. CDR1 and CDR2 (germline): LNHDA, SQIVND (reference sequence). This CDR3 reads CASSIQGSHEQYF. As DNA, the CDR3 is TGTGCCAGTAGTATACAGGGGAGCCACGAGCAGTACTTC.

This clone has a single count. As DNA, the CDR3 is TGTGCCAGTAGTATGGGTGCAGGGTCTCGTCGCGAGCAGTACTTC. It is translated as CASSMGAGSRREQYF. This rearrangement joins TRBV19 to TRBJ2-7; D is possibly TRBD1 (5 bases). The CDR3 sequence is 15 residues long. Germline V gives CDR1 LNHDA, CDR2 SQIVND (reference sequence). V shed 3 bases and J shed 6 bases, with 18 bases lying between them. Complete variable domain (other parts from reference TRBV19 and TRBJ2-7): DGGITQSPKYLFRKEGQNVTLSCEQNLNHDAMYWYRQDPGQGLRLIYYSQIVNDFQKGDIAEGYSVSREKKESFPLTVTSAQKNPTAFYLCASSMGAGSRREQYFGPGTRLTVT.

As to this clone: Relative to the germline gene, one junction end is altered; a read error may explain this. The V call is TRBV5-1, the J call TRBJ2-7, with D possibly TRBD1 on 6 matching bases. The CDR3 is made up of 13 amino acids. Germline CDR1 SGHRS, CDR2 YFSETQ. CDR3: CASGPDSSSEQYF. The DNA of the CDR3 is TGCGCCAGCGGACCGGACAGTTCCTCCGAGCAGTACTTC.

CDR3 DNA sequence: TGCGCCAGCAGCTTATTAGGGTTGGATGGCTACACCTTC. Encoded protein: CASSLLGLDGYTF. This chain uses TRBV5-1 with TRBJ1-2; D remains unclear. CDR1 is SGHRS and CDR2 is YFSETQ in the germline V gene. This CDR3 spans 13 amino acids. V was clipped by 2 bases and J by 6 bases, with 11 bases between them.

The V gene is TRBV5-6, the J gene TRBJ2-1; the match to TRBD1 covers 11 bases. Per the germline V gene, CDR1 is SGHDT and CDR2 is YYEEEE. The CDR3 spans 15 residues. V lost 4 bases to trimming and J lost 7 bases; unmatched junction nucleotides: 7. CDR3: CASSRGTGGYNEQFF. The CDR3 nucleotides are TGTGCCAGCAGCAGAGGGACAGGGGGGTATAATGAGCAGTTCTTC.

The chain recombines TRBV30 with TRBJ1-5; the D gene is possibly TRBD1 (6 bases). In germline, CDR1 is GTSNPN, CDR2 SVGIG (reference sequence). The CDR3 runs 13 residues. V lost 0 bases to trimming and J lost 7 bases, with 10 bases between them. This CDR3 reads CAWSVWGRQPQHF. DNA for the CDR3: TGTGCCTGGAGTGTATGGGGGCGGCAGCCCCAGCATTTT.

Only one count was recorded for this clone. The V and J genes are TRBV14 and TRBJ2-7; D is perhaps TRBD1 (6 bases). Between the trimmed V and J ends, which lost 0 bases and 4 bases, there was a span of 13 bases. The CDR3 covers 15 residues. CDR1 is SGHDN, CDR2 FVKESK, per germline. CDR3 amino acids: CASSQDHTGNYEQYF. Written as DNA, the CDR3 is TGTGCCAGCAGCCAAGATCATACAGGGAATTACGAGCAGTACTTC.

The chain uses TRBV4-1 and TRBJ2-1, with 12 nucleotides matching TRBD2. The CDR3 loop spans 17 amino acids. V lost 4 bases and J lost 8; bases outside the gene matches: 12. CDR1 MGHRA and CDR2 YSYEKL come from the germline V gene. The CDR3 nucleotides are TGCGCCAGCAGCCTATCTAGCGGGGGGGGCGTCGCGGATGAGCAGTTCTTC. Translating gives CASSLSSGGGVADEQFF.

V gene TRBV6-5 combines with J gene TRBJ1-2; TRBD1 matches 8 bases. Trimming at V came to 5 bases and at J to 4 bases, leaving 6 bases not matched to a gene. The germline CDR1 and CDR2 sequences are MNHEY and SVGAGI. CDR3 length: 14 amino acids. CDR3 bases: TGTGCCAGCAGTCCCGGACAGGGTGTCTATGGCTACACCTTC. Its protein is CASSPGQGVYGYTF.

This chain joins TRBV19 and TRBJ2-7; 12 bases map to TRBD2. CDR3 length: 14 residues. The trim removed 8 bases at V and 3 bases at J, leaving 5 bases unmatched. The germline gives CDR1 LNHDA, CDR2 SQIVND (reference sequence). The CDR3 DNA is TGTGCCAGTCCGCCGGGACTAGCGGGCTACGAGCAGTACTTC. Its protein is CASPPGLAGYEQYF.

This rearrangement joins TRBV6-5 to TRBJ2-1; D may be TRBD2 (5 bases). The CDR3 sequence is 12 residues long. Germline V lookup: CDR1 MNHEY, CDR2 SVGAGI. The V end was cut by 6 bases, the J end by 9 bases, with 12 bases between. This CDR3 reads CASRDFKGEQFF. CDR3 in DNA: TGTGCCAGCAGGGACTTCAAGGGTGAGCAGTTCTTC.

The V call is TRBV11-2, the J call TRBJ2-2, with TRBD1 identical over 9 bases. The CDR3 is made up of 16 amino acids. Germline CDR1 SGHAT, CDR2 FQNNGV. The junction had 9 bases not matched to a gene; V was cut back by 4 bases and J by 6 bases. CDR3 sequence reads: CASSSGGQGTAGELFF. Here the CDR3 DNA reads TGTGCCAGCAGCTCTGGGGGACAGGGAACCGCCGGGGAGCTGTTTTTT.

In its sample, this clone was seen once. The chain employs TRBV6-5 and TRBJ2-5; 7 bases are a match to TRBD1. J was trimmed by 5 bases and V by 6 bases; bases with no gene match: 9. Looked up from germline, CDR1 is MNHEY and CDR2 is SVGAGI. CDR3 length: 14 residues. The CDR3, as DNA: TGTGCCAGCAGAAGAACAGGGGATAAGGAGACCCAGTACTTC. Encoded protein: CASRRTGDKETQYF.

This clone was counted once. The V and J genes are TRBV6-5 and TRBJ1-6; D remains ambiguous. Trimming stripped 0 bases from V and 9 bases from J, with 9 bases between. CDR3 length equals 14 residues. Germline V gene data show CDR1 as MNHEY and CDR2 as SVGAGI. CDR3 in DNA: TGTGCCAGCAGTTACTCCCACAGTTCTTCACCCCTCCACTTT. Encoded protein: CASSYSHSSSPLHF.

The J gene is TRBJ1-2, the V gene TRBV2; 7 positions match TRBD1. With V trimmed by 1 base and J by 0 bases, 8 bases remained unmatched. The CDR3 totals 17 residues. Germline V gene sequence: CDR1 SNHLY, CDR2 FYNNEI. DNA of the CDR3: TGTGCCAGCAGTGAAGGGACAGGAGTGTTTACTAACTATGGCTACACCTTC. Protein product: CASSEGTGVFTNYGYTF.

The chain uses TRBV5-1 and TRBJ2-1, with 9 bases aligning to TRBD2. Germline values: CDR1 SGHRS, CDR2 YFSETQ. V was pared by 4 bases and J by 6 bases, with 11 bases of the junction left unmatched. There are 16 residues in the CDR3. The CDR3 DNA sequence: TGCGCCAGCAGCACAGTAGCGGGAGTGCTCGCCAATGAGCAGTTCTTC. This codes for CASSTVAGVLANEQFF. Variable domain in full (rest from reference TRBV5-1 and TRBJ2-1): KAGVTQTPRYLIKTRGQQVTLSCSPISGHRSVSWYQQTPGQGLQFLFEYFSETQRNKGNFPGRFSGRQFSNSRSEMNVSTLELGDSALYLCASSTVAGVLANEQFFGPGTRLTVL.

The rearrangement joins TRBV19 to TRBJ1-5; TRBD1 matches 9 bases. The germline gives CDR1 LNHDA, CDR2 SQIVND (reference sequence). V shed 5 bases, J shed 5 bases, and the junction held 7 bases outside the gene matches. The CDR3 totals 15 residues. CDR3 sequence reads: CASSLAGQGYQPQHF. CDR3 DNA sequence: TGTGCCAGTAGTCTGGCGGGACAGGGTTATCAGCCCCAGCATTTT.

The rearrangement links TRBV6-5 to TRBJ2-7; no clear D. The germline V gene encodes CDR1 MNHEY and CDR2 SVGAGI. The CDR3 contains 15 residues. With 0 bases removed from V and 2 bases from J, the gap between germline ends came to 11 bases. The CDR3 DNA is TGTGCCAGCAGTTACTCCTCTAACAGACCCTACGAGCAGTACTTC. Amino acid sequence: CASSYSSNRPYEQYF.

The chain has TRBV30 and TRBJ2-7; D is perhaps TRBD2 (5 bases). The CDR3 length is 13 residues. Trimming took 1 base from V and 1 from J, leaving 8 bases between them. Germline values: CDR1 GTSNPN, CDR2 SVGIG (reference sequence). The CDR3 protein is CAWSAGVSYEQYF. The DNA of the CDR3 is TGTGCCTGGAGTGCCGGGGTATCCTACGAGCAGTACTTC.

The gene calls are TRBV6-1 and TRBJ1-3; D call uncertain. Germline-derived CDR1 and CDR2 are MNHNS and SASEGT. The length of the CDR3 is 13 residues. V was shortened by 8 bases and J by 0 bases, with 8 bases between the two germline ends. CDR3 coding DNA: TGTGCCAGCTGGGTCCCCTCTGGAAACACCATATATTTT. This sequence encodes CASWVPSGNTIYF.

The chain employs TRBV11-1 and TRBJ2-1; D assignment may be TRBD1 or TRBD2 (5 bases each). Trimming removed 3 bases from V and 5 bases from J, with 8 bases in between. Per germline, CDR1 SGHAT and CDR2 FQDESV (reference sequence). This CDR3 has 13 amino acids. The chain's CDR3 is CASSFGTNNEQFF. CDR3 in DNA: TGTGCCAGCAGCTTCGGGACGAACAATGAGCAGTTCTTC.

In this sample, this clone turned up a few times. The chain couples TRBV7-9 to TRBJ2-2; 7 positions match TRBD2. This CDR3 has 17 residues. V dropped 4 bases and J dropped 2; count of bases not matched to a gene: 10. The V gene's germline CDR1 is SEHNR and CDR2 FQNEAQ (reference sequence). CDR3 in DNA: TGTGCCAGCAGCTACCTCCTTAGCGGGTATAACACCGGGGAGCTGTTTTTT. Protein product: CASSYLLSGYNTGELFF.

This clone was seen only a few times. This rearrangement joins TRBV7-9 to TRBJ1-4; the D is unclear. This CDR3 is built from 13 residues. Per the germline V gene, CDR1 is SEHNR and CDR2 is FQNEAQ (reference sequence). V shed 7 bases and J shed 7 bases, with 13 bases lying between them. DNA for the CDR3: TGTGCCAGCAATCCGGGCCTGATTGAAAAACTGTTTTTT. Protein: CASNPGLIEKLFF.